This T cell receptor (beta chain) came from a study of shared clonotypes between healthy human individuals. The CDR3 extends over 16 amino acids. In germline, CDR1 is SGHDT, CDR2 YYEEEE. After removal of 2 bases from V and 1 base from J, the junction contained 6 bases not matched to a gene. Donors were healthy HIV-negative adults without recent acute infections or vaccinations. The method was immunoSEQ multiplex PCR; TCRdb's version includes in-frame clones alone and lacks a portion of them. Among around 2.3 million clones listed, approximately 96% were seen once. The receptor's source is a man between 18 and 29 years old in good health. The material sequenced was naive CD4+ T cells sorted from blood. Described subset: CD45RA+ positively selected. The chain employs TRBV5-6 and TRBJ2-3, with 8 nucleotides matching TRBD2. The CDR3 spells CASSLSLTSGTDTQYF. CDR3 bases: TGTGCCAGCAGCTTATCTCTGACTAGCGGCACAGATACGCAGTATTTT.